The rows below give T cell receptor beta chains drawn from one sample of a study of a mutant IDH1 vaccine in newly diagnosed glioma. Their antigen targets remain unknown. TCRdb keeps only in-frame clones here, not all; method: immunoSEQ multiplex PCR. The sample contains 40,000 to 55,000 clones, 60% to 85% of which appear only once. The sample here was PBMCs, taken from a glioma patient whose treatment included an IDH1 peptide vaccine. The receptors stem from a middle-aged man with glioma. Both conserved end residues are part of each CDR3. Each record gives: D gene, J gene, clone size, V gene, CDR3 protein, CDR3 DNA. The D gene is left open where the match is weak. Size values are once, few and many counts, or a class for expanded clones, and some rows have none.

>TRBD2|TRBJ2-4|-|TRBV5-1
CASSLEISGRKNIQYF
TGCGCCAGCAGCTTGGAGATTAGCGGGAGGAAAAACATTCAGTACTTC
>-|TRBJ1-2|few|TRBV6-5
CASSYSLGESYGYTF
TGTGCCAGCAGTTACTCCTTAGGGGAATCCTATGGCTACACCTTC
>-|TRBJ2-1|-|TRBV27
CASALSHTTAYNEQFF
TGTGCCAGCGCCCTATCGCACACTACCGCCTACAATGAGCAGTTCTTC
>-|TRBJ2-5|-|TRBV28
CASTTLSWAETQYF
TGTGCCAGCACAACTCTAAGTTGGGCGGAGACCCAGTACTTC
>TRBD1|TRBJ2-1|once|TRBV30
CAWTHISGTVSSYNEQFF
TGTGCCTGGACCCATATCTCCGGGACAGTCAGCTCCTACAATGAGCAGTTCTTC
>-|TRBJ2-3|once|TRBV5-1
CASSPGEPPDTQYF
TGCGCCAGCAGCCCGGGGGAGCCCCCAGATACGCAGTATTTT
>-|TRBJ1-5|-|TRBV2
CASSFDNQPQHF
TGTGCCAGCAGCTTTGATAATCAGCCCCAGCATTTT
>TRBD1|TRBJ2-5|-|TRBV11-2
CASSLVSGTGGWETQYF
TGTGCCAGCAGCTTGGTTTCCGGGACAGGGGGATGGGAGACCCAGTACTTC
>TRBD1|TRBJ2-7|-|TRBV13
CASSHAGTGSHEQYF
TGTGCCAGCAGCCACGCCGGGACAGGGTCCCACGAGCAGTACTTC
>-|TRBJ2-5|-|TRBV5-1
CASSGARGSQETQYF
TGCGCCAGCAGCGGGGCCAGGGGATCCCAAGAGACCCAGTACTTC
>-|TRBJ2-3|-|TRBV11-2
CASSSRGATGDTQYF
TGTGCCAGCAGCTCCAGGGGGGCCACGGGAGATACGCAGTATTTT
>-|TRBJ1-2|-|TRBV5-6
CASSLFVQPHGYTF
TGTGCCAGCAGCTTGTTCGTCCAGCCCCATGGCTACACCTTC
>-|TRBJ2-1|-|TRBV4-1
CASSQDVPAFRFF
TGCGCCAGCAGCCAAGATGTACCCGCGTTCCGGTTCTTC
>-|TRBJ2-1|-|TRBV11-3
CASSLGERLFAPGDEQFF
TGTGCCAGCAGCTTAGGGGAAAGGCTTTTCGCCCCTGGGGATGAGCAGTTCTTC
>-|TRBJ2-6|-|TRBV28
CASSPGANVLTF
TGTGCCAGCAGCCCAGGGGCCAACGTCCTGACTTTC
>-|TRBJ2-1|-|TRBV7-6
CASSLAPAFDEQFF
TGTGCCAGCAGCTTAGCCCCGGCATTCGATGAGCAGTTCTTC
>-|TRBJ2-1|-|TRBV6-4
CASSLERESPNEQFF
TGTGCCAGCAGCCTCGAACGGGAGTCCCCCAATGAGCAGTTCTTC
>-|TRBJ1-3|-|TRBV18
CASSPPAGANTIYF
TGTGCCAGCTCACCACCGGCAGGGGCAAACACCATATATTTT
>-|TRBJ1-3|-|TRBV5-4
CASSLDRVLPSGNTIYF
TGTGCCAGCAGCTTGGACAGGGTCCTACCGTCCGGAAACACCATATATTTT
>TRBD1|TRBJ1-1|few|TRBV9
CASSTWTGVNTEAFF
TGTGCCAGCAGCACCTGGACAGGAGTGAACACTGAAGCTTTCTTT
>-|TRBJ2-5|-|TRBV7-6
CASSLMEGTQYF
TGTGCCAGCAGCTTAATGGAGGGGACCCAGTACTTC
>-|TRBJ2-5|-|TRBV7-7
CASSLADGRQETQYF
TGTGCCAGCAGCTTAGCCGACGGCCGACAAGAGACCCAGTACTTC
>-|TRBJ2-5|-|TRBV9
CASSAESQETQYF
TGTGCCAGCAGCGCGGAGTCCCAAGAGACCCAGTACTTC
>-|TRBJ2-5|-|TRBV5-1
CASSLGQPETQYF
TGCGCCAGCAGCTTGGGGCAGCCGGAGACCCAGTACTTC
>-|TRBJ1-2|few|TRBV19
CASPRWTTWCGYTF
TGTGCCTCCCCTCGCTGGACCACATGGTGTGGCTACACCTTC
>-|TRBJ2-7|-|TRBV4-2
CASSQERGTSYEQYF
TGTGCCAGCAGCCAAGAGCGAGGGACCTCCTACGAGCAGTACTTC
>-|TRBJ1-2|-|TRBV27
CASSLDRRSYGYTF
TGTGCCAGCAGTTTAGACAGGAGATCCTATGGCTACACCTTC
>TRBD2|TRBJ2-3|few|TRBV4-3
CASSHRLALGGDTQYF
TGCGCCAGCAGTCACAGACTAGCCCTCGGTGGAGATACGCAGTATTTT
>TRBD2|TRBJ2-3|-|TRBV28
CASSSEGLAESTDTQYF
TGTGCCAGCAGTTCGGAAGGACTAGCGGAATCCACAGATACGCAGTATTTT
>-|TRBJ2-5|-|TRBV19
CASSRDSGTQYF
TGTGCCAGTAGTCGGGACTCCGGGACCCAGTACTTC
>-|TRBJ2-2|-|TRBV29-1
CSAAVGDPNTGELFF
TGCAGCGCTGCAGTAGGGGATCCGAACACCGGGGAGCTGTTTTTT
>TRBD2|TRBJ2-5|-|TRBV11-3
CASSFREGHGETQYF
TGTGCCAGCAGCTTTAGGGAGGGCCATGGGGAGACCCAGTACTTC
>-|TRBJ1-5|-|TRBV6-5
CASSYEQGYQPQHF
TGTGCCAGCAGTTACGAACAGGGCTATCAGCCCCAGCATTTT
>-|TRBJ2-2|-|TRBV19
CATPDSTGELFF
TGTGCCACTCCGGACAGTACCGGGGAGCTGTTTTTT
>TRBD2|TRBJ2-4|-|TRBV11-2
CASSLGGRSDIQYF
TGTGCCAGCAGCTTGGGCGGGAGGTCGGACATTCAGTACTTC
>-|TRBJ2-5|few|TRBV5-4
CASSSMDSSQETQYF
TGTGCCAGCAGCTCAATGGACAGCTCGCAAGAGACCCAGTACTTC
>TRBD2|TRBJ2-2|-|TRBV5-1
CASSLSPAGGAGELFF
TGCGCCAGCAGCTTGTCCCCAGCGGGAGGGGCCGGGGAGCTGTTTTTT
>-|TRBJ2-2|-|TRBV19
CASKGEGGGELFF
TGTGCCAGTAAAGGGGAAGGTGGCGGGGAGCTGTTTTTT
>-|TRBJ1-2|few|TRBV19
CASSLTGRYYGYTF
TGTGCCAGTAGTCTCACCGGACGGTACTATGGCTACACCTTC
>TRBD1|TRBJ1-5|-|TRBV7-2
CASSPQGMRSNQPQHF
TGTGCCAGCAGCCCACAGGGGATGAGGAGCAATCAGCCCCAGCATTTT
>-|TRBJ1-2|few|TRBV11-2
CASSLQRTDYGYTF
TGTGCCAGCAGCTTACAACGGACGGACTATGGCTACACCTTC
>-|TRBJ2-2|many|TRBV5-4
CASSPYLSRTPGSTGELFF
TGTGCCAGCAGCCCCTACCTGTCCAGAACACCCGGTTCCACCGGGGAGCTGTTTTTT
>TRBD1|TRBJ1-5|medium-sized|TRBV7-8
CASSLQGAQDQPQHF
TGTGCCAGCAGCTTACAGGGGGCGCAAGATCAGCCCCAGCATTTT
>TRBD1|TRBJ1-5|few|TRBV6-1
CASRQGVGGNQPQHF
TGTGCCAGCCGTCAGGGGGTGGGAGGCAATCAGCCCCAGCATTTT
>TRBD2|TRBJ2-1|-|TRBV5-1
CASSPGTSGSRSFF
TGCGCCAGCAGCCCCGGGACTAGCGGGAGTAGGTCTTTCTTC
>-|TRBJ2-7|-|TRBV7-7
CASSLQVGEGEQYF
TGTGCCAGCAGCCTCCAGGTTGGAGAAGGCGAGCAGTACTTC
>-|TRBJ2-7|-|TRBV13
CASSLGPITYEQYF
TGTGCCAGCAGCTTAGGCCCCATTACTTACGAGCAGTACTTC
>TRBD2|TRBJ2-1|-|TRBV5-4
CASSLGLAAYNEQFF
TGTGCCAGCAGCTTGGGACTAGCGGCCTACAATGAGCAGTTCTTC
>-|TRBJ2-5|-|TRBV18
CASSTGLRETQYF
TGTGCCAGCTCAACGGGACTGAGGGAGACCCAGTACTTC
>-|TRBJ2-7|-|TRBV9
CASSVGLQGGDYEQYF
TGTGCCAGCAGCGTAGGGTTGCAGGGGGGTGACTACGAGCAGTACTTC
>-|TRBJ2-1|-|TRBV19
CASKLQGHEQFF
TGTGCCAGTAAGCTACAGGGACATGAGCAGTTCTTC
>TRBD2|TRBJ2-1|-|TRBV5-1
CASSLGGPSGRASLHEQFF
TGCGCCAGCAGCTTGGGGGGCCCTAGCGGGAGGGCCTCCCTCCATGAGCAGTTCTTC
>-|TRBJ2-2|-|TRBV7-2
CASSSTYRATGELFF
TGTGCCAGCAGCTCTACCTACAGGGCAACCGGGGAGCTGTTTTTT
>-|TRBJ2-5|-|TRBV6-1
CASSPTWGLEETQYF
TGTGCCAGCAGTCCCACTTGGGGGCTCGAGGAGACCCAGTACTTC
>-|TRBJ2-2|-|TRBV30
CAWSRLTGGELFF
TGTGCCTGGAGCCGTTTGACAGGAGGGGAGCTGTTTTTT
>TRBD2|TRBJ2-3|-|TRBV7-2
CASSLSGTTDTQYF
TGTGCCAGCAGCTTGAGCGGGACCACAGATACGCAGTATTTT
>TRBD2|TRBJ2-5|-|TRBV11-2
CASSSGLAGQETQYF
TGTGCCAGCAGCTCTGGACTAGCGGGGCAAGAGACCCAGTACTTC
>-|TRBJ2-1|-|TRBV7-9
CASSFPQEQFF
TGTGCCAGCAGCTTCCCACAAGAGCAGTTCTTC
>TRBD2|TRBJ2-3|-|TRBV6-4
CASSAGTSGGNTQYF
TGTGCCAGCAGCGCCGGGACTAGCGGAGGGAATACGCAGTATTTT